This record covers a single T cell receptor beta chain. This clonotype was seen only once. Its antigen is currently not known. Base qualities are not provided; no much larger clone lies one nucleotide away. One read provides weak support. The data derive from a study of CD8 T cells in Susac syndrome (dated 2019 in TCRdb). Regarding the complete study: Repertoire sequencing was used to test whether CD8+ T cell activation and differentiation in Susac syndrome was antigen driven. The clonality of the CD8+ T cell repertoire was compared across over 10 healthy donors, around 14 Susac syndrome patients and under 17 multiple sclerosis patients.

Peripheral blood CD8+ and CD4+ T cells from healthy donors, Susac syndrome patients and multiple sclerosis patients were profiled by high-throughput TCR beta sequencing. The multiple sclerosis controls were treatment-naive patients whose relapsing-remitting disease, either stable or active, fulfilled the revised McDonald criteria. Bulk CD8+ and CD4+ T cells were purified magnetically by negative isolation, whereas CD8+ TEMRA cells were enriched by FACS. Blood was drawn into EDTA tubes, processed within 24 hours, and PBMCs were isolated by density gradient centrifugation. PBMCs intended for TCR sequencing were cryopreserved in liquid nitrogen and were subsequently thawed in a 37 degrees C water bath. The sorted or isolated CD4+, CD8+ and CD8+ TEMRA cells reached a purity of at least 90%. General findings and caveats noted by the study authors: The study acknowledged that relatively few individuals were included in the TCR sequencing and HLA analysis.

RNA was extracted using the RNeasy kit, and 0.5 to 1 microgram was reverse transcribed with random hexamers. The immunoSEQ multiplex PCR assay, which covers 54 Vbeta and 13 Jbeta segments, was used to amplify TCR beta CDR3 regions. PCR amplification bias was corrected by using a synthetic template baseline for primer optimization and computational correction. Processing in the source paper ran as follows. Only productive sequences were kept, with reads annotated to V, D and J genes according to IMGT and analyzed in immunoSEQ Analyzer. To calculate clonality, Shannon entropy was normalized by log2 of the number of productive unique sequences and then subtracted from one. Public and private clones were assessed among the 100 most prevalent clones of each patient and control. Clones were defined as Susac-specific when absent from the healthy and MS cohorts, from about 1,100 published viral clones and from other ImmuneACCESS disease sequences. TCRdb took the public reads, trimmed them with fastp at Q25, ran MiXCR for clone calling and kept in-frame beta chains. Every CDR3 protein is listed once, alongside the most common genes and DNA of its rows. What appears here as the V and J calls and clone size reflects TCRdb's work, not the paper's. The sample yields about 180,000 distinct CDR3 sequences; about 95% were counted once. The leading ten clones occupy about 0.16% of the sample.

V and J lose 4 bases and 4 bases, and a span of 14 bases separates them. Spanning cysteine to phenylalanine, the CDR3 consists of 15 amino acids. Only the CDR3 part of the read is kept: 45 bases, read in frame from the first base. CDR1 and CDR2 were assigned from the germline V gene as MNHEY and SVGAGI. The clonotype comes from a human donor with multiple sclerosis. The receptor chain draws on TRBV6-5 and TRBJ2-1; perhaps TRBD1 is the D gene, with 6 bases matching. The specimen sequenced was CD8+ T cells from PBMCs. The CDR3 region: CASSSTGEAYNEQFF. In nucleotide form, the sequence is TGTGCCAGCAGTTCGACAGGCGAAGCATACAATGAGCAGTTCTTC.